The 8 T cell receptor beta chains below all came from one sample that was sequenced in a study of early T cells in non-severe SARS-CoV-2 infection. TCRdb fed the 5' RACE reads into MiXCR, producing one record per CDR3 protein. This sample has just under 90,000 distinct CDR3 sequences; 13% to 15% occur once, and the top ten carry 6.5% to 8.5%. What was sequenced was whole blood. These receptors were taken from an adult who was a healthcare worker with PCR-confirmed SARS-CoV-2 infection or an uninfected control (not recorded which).

J is TRBJ1-1 and V is TRBV9, with D hard to call. Trimming left V 3 bases short and J 5 bases short, with 11 bases between. There are 13 residues in the CDR3. Germline-derived CDR1 and CDR2 are SGDLS and YYNGEE. CDR3 region: CASSAGRGTEAFF. For the CDR3, the DNA is TGTGCCAGCAGCGCTGGACGAGGTACTGAAGCTTTCTTT.

The chain couples TRBV6-5 to TRBJ2-7, with 7 bases lining up with TRBD2. This CDR3 contains 12 residues. The germline V gene has CDR1 MNHEY and CDR2 SVGAGI. The J segment lost 3 bases and the V segment lost 6 bases, leaving 2 bases of the junction unmatched. CDR3 amino acids: CASRRTSYEQYF. As DNA, the CDR3 is TGTGCCAGCAGAAGGACTAGCTACGAGCAGTACTTC.

V and J are TRBV4-2 and TRBJ2-3, with 9 nucleotides matching TRBD2. This CDR3 is built from 17 residues. The germline gives CDR1 LGHNA, CDR2 YNFKEQ. Losses at the gene ends were 4 bases for V and 2 bases for J; bases not matched to a gene: 10. CDR3 amino acids: CASSPGSGSPYTDTQYF. The CDR3 DNA reads TGTGCCAGCAGCCCGGGTAGCGGGAGCCCCTACACAGATACGCAGTATTTT.

This clonotype was recorded many times. The gene calls are TRBV6-5 and TRBJ2-7; D perhaps matches TRBD2 (5 bases). Germline CDR1 reads MNHEY; CDR2 reads SVGAGI. V lost 2 bases to trimming and J lost 5 bases, with 13 bases between them. The length of the CDR3 is 14 residues. Here the CDR3 DNA reads TGTGCCAGCAGTTACGACCCTACTAGAAACGAGCAGTACTTC. The encoded protein is CASSYDPTRNEQYF.

A few counts support this clonotype. The rearrangement uses TRBV7-6 and TRBJ2-1; D is perhaps TRBD1 or TRBD2 (5 bases each). Germline V gives CDR1 SGHVS, CDR2 FNYEAQ. CDR3 length: 16 residues. V lost 1 base and J 3 bases, leaving 13 bases between the germline ends. The CDR3 region has the DNA TGTGCCAGCAGCTTAGAGGACGGGGCCTACTACAATGAGCAGTTCTTC. Amino acids: CASSLEDGAYYNEQFF. The full variable domain, its missing parts supplied by reference TRBV7-6 and TRBJ2-1, is GAGVSQSPRYKVTKRGQDVALRCDPISGHVSLYWYRQALGQGPEFLTYFNYEAQQDKSGLPNDRFSAERPEGSISTLTIQRTEQRDSAMYRCASSLEDGAYYNEQFFGPGTRLTVL.

The gene calls are TRBV5-1 and TRBJ2-7, with TRBD1 matching over 11 bases. The CDR3 loop spans 17 amino acids. The V and J ends lost 3 bases and 3 bases, in that order; junction bases with no gene match: 11. CDR1 SGHRS and CDR2 YFSETQ come from the germline V gene. The CDR3, as DNA: TGCGCCAGCAGCTCCGTAATCCCGGGACAGGGGGGCTACGAGCAGTACTTC. Protein: CASSSVIPGQGGYEQYF.

The chain uses TRBV4-1 and TRBJ2-1; a weak D match, TRBD2 (5 bases). V was cut by 4 bases and J by 4 bases, with 11 bases left in between. Per the germline V gene, CDR1 is MGHRA and CDR2 is YSYEKL. The CDR3 has 14 residues. The CDR3 spells CASSRGLEYNEQFF. For the CDR3, the DNA is TGCGCCAGCAGCCGAGGACTTGAATACAATGAGCAGTTCTTC.

This sequence joins TRBV20-1 and TRBJ1-5; possibly TRBD1 for D (6 bases). The V gene lost 5 bases and the J gene lost 7 bases, with 15 bases spanning the gap. The CDR3 has 13 amino acids. Germline V CDR1 and CDR2: DFQATT, SNEGSKA (reference sequence). CDR3 sequence (DNA): TGCAGTGCTCCGACTGGGGGCGACCAGCCCCAGCATTTT. This encodes CSAPTGGDQPQHF.